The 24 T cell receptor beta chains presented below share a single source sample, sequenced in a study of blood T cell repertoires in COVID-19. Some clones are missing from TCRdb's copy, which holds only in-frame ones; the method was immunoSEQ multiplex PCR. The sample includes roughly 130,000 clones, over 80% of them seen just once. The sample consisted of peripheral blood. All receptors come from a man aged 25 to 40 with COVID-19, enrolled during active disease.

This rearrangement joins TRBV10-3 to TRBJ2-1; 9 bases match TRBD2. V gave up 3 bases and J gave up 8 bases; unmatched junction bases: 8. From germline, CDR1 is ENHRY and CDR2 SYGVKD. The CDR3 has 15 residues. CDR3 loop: CAISDGPSGTHEQFF. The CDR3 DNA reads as TGTGCCATCAGTGATGGGCCTAGCGGGACCCATGAGCAGTTCTTC.

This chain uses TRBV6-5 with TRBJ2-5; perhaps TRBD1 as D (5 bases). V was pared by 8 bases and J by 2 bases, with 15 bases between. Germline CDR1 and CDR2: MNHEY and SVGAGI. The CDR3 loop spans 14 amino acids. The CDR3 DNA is TGTGCCAGCCAAGGACCAGGGTGGCAAGAGACCCAGTACTTC. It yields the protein CASQGPGWQETQYF.

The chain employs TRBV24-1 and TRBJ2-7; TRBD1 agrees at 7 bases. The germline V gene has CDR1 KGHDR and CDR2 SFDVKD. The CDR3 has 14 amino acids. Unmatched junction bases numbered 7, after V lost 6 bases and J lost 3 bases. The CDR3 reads CATSLGQGDYEQYF. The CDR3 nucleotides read TGTGCCACCAGTCTTGGGCAGGGGGACTACGAGCAGTACTTC.

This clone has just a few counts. The CDR3 region has the DNA TGTGCCAGCAGCTCGGACCGACCAGGAGGGGCCGGGGAGCTGTTTTTT. Protein sequence: CASSSDRPGGAGELFF. This chain connects TRBV11-3 to TRBJ2-2; D is possibly TRBD2 (6 bases). The CDR3 consists of 16 residues. Germline V gene sequence: CDR1 SGHNT, CDR2 YENEEA. Trimming removed 4 bases at V and 6 bases at J, with 18 bases between.

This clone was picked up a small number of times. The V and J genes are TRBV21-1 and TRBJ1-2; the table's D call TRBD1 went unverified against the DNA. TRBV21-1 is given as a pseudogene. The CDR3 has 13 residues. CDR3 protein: CASSPTGPHGYTF. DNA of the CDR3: TGTGCCAGCAGTCCGACAGGGCCTCATGGCTACACCTTC.

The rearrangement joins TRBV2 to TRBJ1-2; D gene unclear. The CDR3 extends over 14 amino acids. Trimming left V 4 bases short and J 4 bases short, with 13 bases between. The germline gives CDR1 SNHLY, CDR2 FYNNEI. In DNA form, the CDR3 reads TGTGCCAGCAGTGGCGCCTCGAAGAGCTATGGCTACACCTTC. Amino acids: CASSGASKSYGYTF.

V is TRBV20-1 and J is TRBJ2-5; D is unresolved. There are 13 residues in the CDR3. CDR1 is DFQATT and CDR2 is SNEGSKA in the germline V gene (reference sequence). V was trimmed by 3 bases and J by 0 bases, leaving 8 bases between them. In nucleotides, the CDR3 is TGCAGTGCTAGTCCGGGTTACCAAGAGACCCAGTACTTC. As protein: CSASPGYQETQYF.

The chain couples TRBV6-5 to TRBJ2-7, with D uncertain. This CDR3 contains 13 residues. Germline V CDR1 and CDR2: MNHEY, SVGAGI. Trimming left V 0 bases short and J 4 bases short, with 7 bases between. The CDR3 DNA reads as TGTGCCAGCAGTTACTCCCAGGCTTACGAGCAGTACTTC. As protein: CASSYSQAYEQYF.

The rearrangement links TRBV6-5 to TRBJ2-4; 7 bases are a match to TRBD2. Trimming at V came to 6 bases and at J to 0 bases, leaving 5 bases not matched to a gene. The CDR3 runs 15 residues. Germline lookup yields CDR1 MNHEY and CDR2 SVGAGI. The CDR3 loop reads CASRKAGIAKNIQYF. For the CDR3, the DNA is TGTGCCAGCAGGAAAGCGGGAATAGCCAAAAACATTCAGTACTTC.

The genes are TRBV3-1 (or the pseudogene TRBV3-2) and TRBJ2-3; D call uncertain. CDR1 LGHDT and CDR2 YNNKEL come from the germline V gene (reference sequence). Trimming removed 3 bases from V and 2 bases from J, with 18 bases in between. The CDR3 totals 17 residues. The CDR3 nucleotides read TGTGCCAGCAGCCAGACCGCCGGCGGCAAACCCACAGATACGCAGTATTTT. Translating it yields CASSQTAGGKPTDTQYF.

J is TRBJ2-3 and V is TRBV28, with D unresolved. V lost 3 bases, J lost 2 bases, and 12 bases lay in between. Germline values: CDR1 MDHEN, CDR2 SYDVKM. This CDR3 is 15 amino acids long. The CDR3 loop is CASSLEQRNTDTQYF. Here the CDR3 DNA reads TGTGCCAGCAGTTTGGAACAGAGAAACACAGATACGCAGTATTTT. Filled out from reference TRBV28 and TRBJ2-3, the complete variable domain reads DVKVTQSSRYLVKRTGEKVFLECVQDMDHENMFWYRQDPGLGLRLIYFSYDVKMKEKGDIPEGYSVSREKKERFSLILESASTNQTSMYLCASSLEQRNTDTQYFGPGTRLTVL.

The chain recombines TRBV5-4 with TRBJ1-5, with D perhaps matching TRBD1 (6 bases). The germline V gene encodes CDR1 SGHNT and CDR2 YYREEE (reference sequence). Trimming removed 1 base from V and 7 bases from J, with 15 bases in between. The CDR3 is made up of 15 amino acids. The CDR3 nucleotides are TGTGCCAGCAGCTTGTCAGGGGACGCCAACCAGCCCCAGCATTTT. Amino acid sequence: CASSLSGDANQPQHF.

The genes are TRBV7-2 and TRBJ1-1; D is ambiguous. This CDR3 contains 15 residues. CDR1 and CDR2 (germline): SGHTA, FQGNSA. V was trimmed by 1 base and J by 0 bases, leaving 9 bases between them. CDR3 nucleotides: TGTGCCAGCAGCTTAGATGCGGTCCTGAACACTGAAGCTTTCTTT. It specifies CASSLDAVLNTEAFF.

CDR3 DNA sequence: TGCGCCAGCAGCTCCGGGACTAGAAACACCGGGGAGCTGTTTTTT. Amino acid sequence: CASSSGTRNTGELFF. The rearrangement joins TRBV5-1 to TRBJ2-2, with 8 bases aligning to TRBD2. Germline-derived CDR1 and CDR2 are SGHRS and YFSETQ. Germline trimming cut 3 bases from V and 2 bases from J; bases unmatched to any gene: 3. CDR3 length equals 15 residues.

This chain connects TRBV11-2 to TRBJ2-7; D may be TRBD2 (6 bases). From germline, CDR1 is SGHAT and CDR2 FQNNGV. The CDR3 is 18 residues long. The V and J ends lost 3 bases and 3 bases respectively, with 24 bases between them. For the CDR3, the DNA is TGTGCCAGCAGCTTCGGTCGACTCGGGACTTTAAAACGCTACGAGCAGTACTTC. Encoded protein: CASSFGRLGTLKRYEQYF.

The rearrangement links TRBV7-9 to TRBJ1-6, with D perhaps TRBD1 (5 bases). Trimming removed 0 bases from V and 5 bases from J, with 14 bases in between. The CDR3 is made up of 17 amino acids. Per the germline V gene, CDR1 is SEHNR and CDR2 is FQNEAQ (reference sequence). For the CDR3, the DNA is TGTGCCAGCAGCTTAGCCTACGGGGGGAAAAATAATTCACCCCTCCACTTT. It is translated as CASSLAYGGKNNSPLHF.

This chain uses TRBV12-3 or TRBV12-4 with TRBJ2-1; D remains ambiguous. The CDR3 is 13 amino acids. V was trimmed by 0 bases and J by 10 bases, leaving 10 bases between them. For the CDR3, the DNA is TGTGCCAGCAGTTTAGCGGCGGCTACCGAGCAGTTCTTC. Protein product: CASSLAAATEQFF.

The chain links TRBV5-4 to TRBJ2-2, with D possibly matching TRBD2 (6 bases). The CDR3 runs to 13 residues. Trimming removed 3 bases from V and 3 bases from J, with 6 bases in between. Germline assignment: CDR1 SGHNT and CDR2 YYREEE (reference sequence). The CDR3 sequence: CASSWGDTGELFF. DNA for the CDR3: TGTGCCAGCAGCTGGGGGGACACCGGGGAGCTGTTTTTT.

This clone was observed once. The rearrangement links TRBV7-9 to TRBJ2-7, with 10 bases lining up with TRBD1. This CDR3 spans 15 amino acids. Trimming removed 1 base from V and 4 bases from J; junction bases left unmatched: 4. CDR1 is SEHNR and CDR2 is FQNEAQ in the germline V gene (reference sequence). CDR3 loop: CASSLETGGIYEQYF. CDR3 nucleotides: TGTGCCAGCAGCTTAGAGACAGGGGGCATTTACGAGCAGTACTTC.

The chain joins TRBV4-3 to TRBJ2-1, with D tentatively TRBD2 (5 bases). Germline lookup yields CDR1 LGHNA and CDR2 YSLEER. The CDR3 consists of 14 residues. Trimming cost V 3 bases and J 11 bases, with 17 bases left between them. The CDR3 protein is CASSQGEGKRKQFF. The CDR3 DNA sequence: TGCGCCAGCAGCCAGGGAGAGGGCAAACGTAAGCAGTTCTTC.

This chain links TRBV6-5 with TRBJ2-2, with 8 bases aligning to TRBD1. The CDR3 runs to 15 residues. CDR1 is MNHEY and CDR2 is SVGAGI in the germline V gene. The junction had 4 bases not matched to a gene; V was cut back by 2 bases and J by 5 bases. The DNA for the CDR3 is TGTGCCAGCAGTTACGTCGGGACAGGAACCGGGGAGCTGTTTTTT. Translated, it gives CASSYVGTGTGELFF.

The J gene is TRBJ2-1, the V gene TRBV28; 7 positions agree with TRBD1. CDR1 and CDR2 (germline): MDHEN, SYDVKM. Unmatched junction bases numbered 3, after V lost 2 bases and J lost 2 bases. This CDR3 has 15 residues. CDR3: CASSLRDSPYNEQFF. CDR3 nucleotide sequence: TGTGCCAGCAGTTTAAGGGACAGTCCCTACAATGAGCAGTTCTTC.

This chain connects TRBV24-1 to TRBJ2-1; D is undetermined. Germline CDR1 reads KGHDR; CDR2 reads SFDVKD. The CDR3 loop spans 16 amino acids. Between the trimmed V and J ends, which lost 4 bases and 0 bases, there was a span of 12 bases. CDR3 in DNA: TGTGCCACCAGTGACTCCACCGTGAGCTCCTACAATGAGCAGTTCTTC. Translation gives CATSDSTVSSYNEQFF.

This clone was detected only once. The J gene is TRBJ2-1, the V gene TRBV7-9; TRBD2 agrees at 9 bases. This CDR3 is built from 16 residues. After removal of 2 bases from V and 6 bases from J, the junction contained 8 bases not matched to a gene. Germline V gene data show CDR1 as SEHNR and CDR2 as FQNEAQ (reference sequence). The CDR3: CASSLQAGGGINEQFF. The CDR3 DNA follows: TGTGCCAGCAGCTTACAAGCGGGAGGTGGAATCAATGAGCAGTTCTTC.